This T cell receptor (beta chain) was sequenced for a study of neurological immune-mediated disorders. The starting material, 2 million PBMCs stored at -80 C, gave rise to the unsorted libraries. At least ten counts were recorded for this clonotype. This CDR3 is built from 14 residues. Germline V CDR1 and CDR2: MDHEN, SYDVKM. V was pared by 2 bases and J by 5 bases, with 9 bases between. TCRdb reprocessed the 5' RACE reads via MiXCR and lists one record per CDR3 protein. The table has over 45,000 distinct CDR3 sequences, about 3% seen once. The source material was PBMCs. This chain connects TRBV28 to TRBJ1-4; D uncertain. This receptor was identified in a man in his forties or fifties with multiple sclerosis. CDR3 sequence (DNA): TGTGCCAGCAGTTTAAGCGGAGGAAATGAAAAACTGTTTTTT. Translation: CASSLSGGNEKLFF.